These 30 T cell receptor beta chains came from one sample sequenced in a study of T cell repertoires in cytomegalovirus infection. TCRdb reprocessed the reads with MiXCR, giving one entry per CDR3 protein. The table has about half a million distinct CDR3 sequences, roughly 34% seen once. These receptors' targets are unknown. The material sequenced was cultured PBMCs, taken from culture after CMV antigen stimulation. These receptors were collected from a human donor in good health (CMV status not recorded). Some clones in this sample may be carry-over from other donors' samples.

This clonotype turned up a few times. The genes are TRBV12-3 or TRBV12-4 and TRBJ2-7; D is unclear. CDR3 length: 13 residues. With 10 bases removed from V and 2 bases from J, the gap between germline ends came to 15 bases. DNA for the CDR3: TGTGCCATCCTAAGGTGGAGTACCTACGAGCAGTACGTC. The encoded protein is CAILRWSTYEQYV.

This rearrangement joins TRBV6-8 to TRBJ2-1; 11 positions match TRBD2. Germline values: CDR1 MNHGY, CDR2 SAAAGT. Unmatched junction bases numbered 12, after V lost 3 bases and J lost 2 bases. CDR3 length equals 19 residues. Here the CDR3 reads CASSYSASGRYTAYNEQFF. CDR3 nucleotide sequence: TGTGCCAGCAGTTATTCGGCTAGCGGGAGGTATACTGCCTACAATGAGCAGTTCTTC.

A few counts support this clonotype. The chain employs TRBV20-1 and TRBJ2-4; D gene ambiguous. This CDR3 is built from 13 residues. Between the trimmed V and J ends, which lost 5 bases and 3 bases, there was a span of 11 bases. Germline V CDR1 and CDR2: DFQATT, SNEGSKA (reference sequence). Written as DNA, the CDR3 is TGCAGTGCTCCCCCGATGGGCAAAAACATTCAGTACTTC. The encoded protein is CSAPPMGKNIQYF.

This sequence joins TRBV6-2 or TRBV6-3 and TRBJ2-2, with 11 bases that match TRBD2. The V and J ends lost 5 bases and 0 bases, in that order; junction bases with no gene match: 8. This CDR3 contains 18 residues. CDR1 is MNHEY and CDR2 is SVGEGT in the germline V gene. This chain's CDR3 is CASSQTGLAVANTGELFF. In nucleotides, the CDR3 is TGTGCCAGCAGTCAGACGGGACTAGCGGTCGCGAACACCGGGGAGCTGTTTTTT.

This clonotype was counted at least ten times. The chain recombines TRBV7-2 with TRBJ2-1; 11 positions agree with TRBD2. CDR1 is SGHTA, CDR2 FQGNSA, per germline. This CDR3 has 19 amino acids. V lost 5 bases to trimming and J lost 0 bases; unmatched junction nucleotides: 12. The CDR3 sequence is CASSHGLAGQPSSYNEQFF. For the CDR3, the DNA is TGTGCCAGCAGCCACGGACTAGCGGGCCAACCGAGCTCCTACAATGAGCAGTTCTTC.

This clonotype was counted a few times. The V and J genes are TRBV7-2 and TRBJ2-2; D perhaps matches TRBD1 (5 bases). V lost 3 bases and J lost 3, with 11 bases in between. The CDR3 is 15 amino acids. The germline V gene encodes CDR1 SGHTA and CDR2 FQGNSA. The CDR3 loop is CASSLGPQDTGELFF. The DNA for the CDR3 is TGTGCCAGCAGCTTGGGGCCACAGGACACCGGGGAGCTGTTTTTT.

This clonotype was recorded a few times. CDR3 coding DNA: TGTGCCAGCGGGGGGAGGTGGCCCGGAAACACCATATATTTT. Protein: CASGGRWPGNTIYF. The rearrangement joins TRBV7-8 to TRBJ1-3, with D possibly TRBD1 on 5 matching bases. Germline loops: CDR1 SGHVS, CDR2 FQNEAQ. Trimming shortened V by 8 bases and J by 4 bases, and 15 bases separated the two germline ends. The CDR3 runs to 14 residues.

V and J are TRBV10-3 and TRBJ2-2, with D unresolved. CDR3 length equals 14 residues. Trimming removed 4 bases at V and 3 bases at J, with 9 bases between. Germline CDR1 and CDR2: ENHRY and SYGVKD. The CDR3 loop reads CAISGNSDTGELFF. CDR3 DNA: TGTGCCATCAGTGGGAACAGTGACACCGGGGAGCTGTTTTTT.

DNA for the CDR3: TGTGCCAGCAGTTCGGCTAGCGCAGATACGCAGTATTTT. Its translation is CASSSASADTQYF. The chain is built from TRBV27 and TRBJ2-3, with a weak D call TRBD2 (6 bases). V was shortened by 4 bases and J by 4 bases, with 9 bases between the two germline ends. The CDR3 has 13 residues. Germline V gene lookup returns CDR1 MNHEY and CDR2 SMNVEV (reference sequence).

In this sample, this clonotype turned up many times. V is TRBV7-2 and J is TRBJ2-3, with 7 nucleotides matching TRBD1. Looked up from germline, CDR1 is SGHTA and CDR2 is FQGNSA. This CDR3 is built from 15 residues. Losses at the gene ends were 5 bases for V and 2 bases for J; bases not matched to a gene: 7. The CDR3 here is CASSPQTGFTDTQYF. CDR3 in DNA: TGTGCCAGCAGCCCGCAGACAGGGTTCACAGATACGCAGTATTTT.

The chain links TRBV24-1 to TRBJ1-2; 8 nucleotides agree with TRBD1. The CDR3 contains 17 residues. Germline lookup yields CDR1 KGHDR and CDR2 SFDVKD. With 3 bases clipped from V and 1 base from J, the junction kept 9 bases outside the gene matches. CDR3 residues: CATSDPMGTGVNYGYTF. For the CDR3, the DNA is TGTGCCACCAGTGATCCGATGGGGACAGGCGTTAACTATGGCTACACCTTC.

J is TRBJ1-1 and V is TRBV7-2, with D possibly TRBD1 on 5 matching bases. The CDR3 consists of 15 residues. V was shortened by 2 bases and J by 1 base, with 11 bases between the two germline ends. CDR1 is SGHTA, CDR2 FQGNSA, per germline. CDR3 protein: CASSLSPGPNTEAFF. The CDR3 DNA reads as TGTGCCAGCAGCTTATCTCCGGGGCCGAACACTGAAGCTTTCTTT.

The chain carries TRBV6-6 and TRBJ2-3; D gene unclear. This CDR3 is 15 amino acids long. The V gene lost 6 bases and the J gene lost 6 bases, with 19 bases spanning the gap. The germline V gene encodes CDR1 MNHNY and CDR2 SVGAGI (reference sequence). The CDR3 region has the DNA TGTGCCAGCAGGGCCGCGGAAGGCCGGTCGGATACGCAGTATTTT. Its translation is CASRAAEGRSDTQYF.

There are a few counts of this clonotype. CDR3 sequence: CASSFRNGYTF. The CDR3 region has the DNA TGTGCCAGCAGTTTCAGGAATGGCTACACCTTC. The rearrangement links TRBV12-3 or TRBV12-4 to TRBJ1-2; no clear D. The CDR3 is 11 residues long. Trimming took 3 bases from V and 6 from J, leaving 5 bases between them.

This clonotype has at least ten counts. V gene TRBV7-2 combines with J gene TRBJ2-6, with a possible D match to TRBD2 (5 bases). The CDR3 sequence is 15 residues long. Germline assignment: CDR1 SGHTA and CDR2 FQGNSA. V was shortened by 6 bases and J by 2 bases, with 11 bases between the two germline ends. The CDR3 DNA is TGTGCCAGCAGACAAACCGGGGCTGGGGCCAACGTCCTGACTTTC. This sequence encodes CASRQTGAGANVLTF.

This clonotype was counted only a few times. The chain links TRBV6-5 to TRBJ2-1, with 10 bases lining up with TRBD2. V dropped 4 bases and J dropped 2; count of bases not matched to a gene: 5. The CDR3 is made up of 16 amino acids. The germline gives CDR1 MNHEY, CDR2 SVGAGI. CDR3: CASSSLAGSTYNEQFF. In DNA form, the CDR3 reads TGTGCCAGCAGTTCACTAGCGGGATCCACCTACAATGAGCAGTTCTTC.

This chain joins TRBV27 and TRBJ2-7, with 10 nucleotides matching TRBD2. The CDR3 sequence is 15 residues long. Trimming cost V 6 bases and J 2 bases; bases outside gene matches: 7. CDR1 and CDR2 from the germline V gene are MNHEY and SMNVEV (reference sequence). The CDR3: CASSPGTSATYEQYV. The CDR3 bases are TGTGCCAGCAGCCCCGGGACTAGCGCGACCTACGAGCAGTACGTC.

In its sample, this clonotype was seen a few times. This chain connects TRBV7-9 to TRBJ2-7, with D possibly matching TRBD2 (6 bases). Germline lookup yields CDR1 SEHNR and CDR2 FQNEAQ (reference sequence). V lost 5 bases and J lost 0, with 23 bases in between. This CDR3 spans 18 amino acids. CDR3 residues: CASSGPEAEGALSYEQYF. Here the CDR3 DNA reads TGTGCCAGCAGCGGCCCAGAGGCGGAGGGTGCCCTCTCCTACGAGCAGTACTTC.

The V gene is TRBV4-2, the J gene TRBJ1-2; no definite D call. Germline CDR1 reads LGHNA; CDR2 reads YNFKEQ. The CDR3 is 16 amino acids. Deletions cut 1 base from V and 4 bases from J, with 16 bases between. CDR3 protein: CASSQVSDDAFYGYTF. CDR3 DNA: TGTGCCAGCAGCCAAGTTTCGGACGACGCTTTCTATGGCTACACCTTC.

V is TRBV2 and J is TRBJ2-5, with D tentatively TRBD1 or TRBD2 (5 bases each). Germline CDR1 and CDR2: SNHLY and FYNNEI. CDR3 length equals 14 residues. V was pared by 6 bases and J by 5 bases, with 16 bases between. CDR3 amino acids: CASRGVWAGETQYF. The CDR3 DNA reads TGTGCCAGCAGGGGGGTGTGGGCCGGGGAGACCCAGTACTTC.

This clonotype has more than one count but fewer than ten. This rearrangement joins TRBV10-3 to TRBJ2-3; 11 bases line up with TRBD1. Unmatched junction bases numbered 7, after V lost 5 bases and J lost 6 bases. The CDR3 runs to 15 residues. Germline V lookup: CDR1 ENHRY, CDR2 SYGVKD. The CDR3 nucleotides read TGTGCCATCAGTAAACCGGGACAGGGGGTGGATACGCAGTATTTT. Translating it yields CAISKPGQGVDTQYF.

The genes are TRBV9 and TRBJ2-5, with unresolved D. Trimming took 0 bases from V and 2 from J, leaving 14 bases between them. This CDR3 contains 16 residues. The germline V gene has CDR1 SGDLS and CDR2 YYNGEE. CDR3 region: CASSVGGTATQETQYF. The CDR3, as DNA: TGTGCCAGCAGCGTAGGAGGAACGGCAACTCAAGAGACCCAGTACTTC.

The V gene is TRBV7-2, the J gene TRBJ2-4; no clear D. This CDR3 region has 11 residues. The V and J ends lost 5 bases and 8 bases respectively, with 7 bases between them. Germline V gene lookup returns CDR1 SGHTA and CDR2 FQGNSA. The CDR3 sequence is CASSASDIQYF. The CDR3 DNA reads TGTGCCAGCAGCGCCTCAGACATTCAGTACTTC. Looking up the rest from reference TRBV7-2 and TRBJ2-4 gives the full variable domain: GAGVSQSPSNKVTEKGKDVELRCDPISGHTALYWYRQSLGQGLEFLIYFQGNSAPDKSGLPSDRFSAERTGGSVSTLTIQRTQQEDSAVYLCASSASDIQYFGAGTRLSVL.

This clonotype was found a few times. The rearrangement links TRBV28 to TRBJ2-3, with D perhaps TRBD1 (6 bases). The CDR3 is 14 amino acids. V was trimmed by 5 bases and J by 2 bases, leaving 11 bases between them. Germline V gene sequence: CDR1 MDHEN, CDR2 SYDVKM. CDR3 DNA sequence: TGTGCCAGCAGTCCTAGGACAGACACAGATACGCAGTATTTT. Amino acids: CASSPRTDTDTQYF. Full variable domain (missing parts from reference TRBV28 and TRBJ2-3): DVKVTQSSRYLVKRTGEKVFLECVQDMDHENMFWYRQDPGLGLRLIYFSYDVKMKEKGDIPEGYSVSREKKERFSLILESASTNQTSMYLCASSPRTDTDTQYFGPGTRLTVL.

This clonotype was counted many times. The chain combines TRBV7-9 with TRBJ1-2; D unclear. The V and J ends lost 1 base and 1 base respectively, with 10 bases between them. Germline assignment: CDR1 SEHNR and CDR2 FQNEAQ (reference sequence). This CDR3 contains 15 residues. Written as DNA, the CDR3 is TGTGCCAGCAGCTTAGACTCAGGTTTTAACTATGGCTACACCTTC. Protein sequence: CASSLDSGFNYGYTF.

V gene TRBV27 combines with J gene TRBJ1-4; TRBD1 might be the D (5 bases). Germline CDR1 is MNHEY and CDR2 is SMNVEV (reference sequence). CDR3 length: 15 residues. Trimming left V 6 bases short and J 0 bases short, with 11 bases between. CDR3 in amino acids: CASRNTGTTNEKLFF. The CDR3 region has the DNA TGTGCCAGCAGGAATACAGGCACAACTAATGAAAAACTGTTTTTT.

J is TRBJ2-1 and V is TRBV11-2, with D possibly TRBD2 on 7 matching bases. The CDR3 contains 15 residues. Per germline, CDR1 SGHAT and CDR2 FQNNGV. V lost 5 bases and J 8 bases, leaving 19 bases between the germline ends. The CDR3, as DNA: TGTGCCAGCAGCCAGTGGGTGGTAGGGGGGGATGAGCAGTTCTTC. This codes for CASSQWVVGGDEQFF. Looking up the rest from reference TRBV11-2 and TRBJ2-1 gives the full variable domain: EAGVAQSPRYKIIEKRQSVAFWCNPISGHATLYWYQQILGQGPKLLIQFQNNGVVDDSQLPKDRFSAERLKGVDSTLKIQPAKLEDSAVYLCASSQWVVGGDEQFFGPGTRLTVL.

The table lists this clonotype with a few counts. The chain joins TRBV7-6 to TRBJ2-7; 9 bases agree with TRBD2. Losses at the gene ends were 5 bases for V and 4 bases for J; bases not matched to a gene: 15. Germline assignment: CDR1 SGHVS and CDR2 FNYEAQ. The CDR3 spans 17 residues. CDR3 protein: CASSPPVGREGRYEQYF. The CDR3 nucleotides are TGTGCCAGCAGCCCACCGGTGGGGCGGGAGGGCCGGTACGAGCAGTACTTC. The whole variable domain, remainder taken from reference TRBV7-6 and TRBJ2-7, is GAGVSQSPRYKVTKRGQDVALRCDPISGHVSLYWYRQALGQGPEFLTYFNYEAQQDKSGLPNDRFSAERPEGSISTLTIQRTEQRDSAMYRCASSPPVGREGRYEQYFGPGTRLTVT.

This clonotype occurred a few times. The CDR3 region has the DNA TGTGCCAGCAGTTACCCCGGGACTAGCGGGTACAAAGGTTCCTACGAGCAGTACGTC. Translating gives CASSYPGTSGYKGSYEQYV. This chain links TRBV6-2 or TRBV6-3 with TRBJ2-7, with 12 bases aligning to TRBD2. Germline CDR1 MNHEY, CDR2 SVGEGT. Trimming cost V 2 bases and J 1 base; bases outside gene matches: 12. The CDR3 totals 19 residues.

The V and J genes are TRBV11-3 and TRBJ2-2, with 7 bases aligning to TRBD2. This CDR3 has 16 amino acids. The ends lost 5 bases at V and 1 base at J; junction bases unmatched: 7. Germline CDR1 is SGHNT and CDR2 is YENEEA. The CDR3 DNA sequence: TGTGCCAGCAGCCCGGCGCCTAGCGGGAACACCGGGGAGCTGTTTTTT. Protein: CASSPAPSGNTGELFF.